The 29 T cell receptor beta chains listed next were all sequenced from one sample in a study of cytomegalovirus exposure and HLA in healthy donors (dated by TCRdb to about 2017). Receptors were amplified or captured by the immunoSEQ multiplex PCR assay. For the multiplex PCR, a mixture combining 60 forward primers for TCR Vbeta segments and 13 reverse primers for TCR Jbeta segments was used. Sourced from immuneACCESS, this table was stored by TCRdb with only in-frame sequences that have V and J called. A share of the clones is absent; for the studies checked, an unresolved V gene accounts for under half, and the remainder has no known explanation. This sample gives about 240,000 clones in total; 75% to 85% of them show up just once. Together, the top ten hold 8% of the sample. Sequenced: PBMCs. The receptors were gathered from a woman aged 55-75 years in good health and CMV-seropositive.

V and J are TRBV19 and TRBJ2-1, with TRBD2 matching 9 bases. The CDR3 is 16 amino acids. CDR1 LNHDA and CDR2 SQIVND come from the germline V gene (reference sequence). Trimming removed 1 base from V and 8 bases from J; junction bases left unmatched: 9. CDR3 residues: CASSIGREGLIHEQFF. CDR3 nucleotide sequence: TGTGCCAGTAGTATAGGGCGGGAGGGCCTTATCCATGAGCAGTTCTTC.

The V and J genes are TRBV28 and TRBJ2-3; D might be TRBD2 (6 bases). The CDR3 loop spans 13 amino acids. The germline CDR1 and CDR2 sequences are MDHEN and SYDVKM. The ends were cut back, 7 bases at V and 3 bases at J, with 11 bases in the middle. CDR3 loop: CASKLGGTDTQYF. CDR3 nucleotides: TGTGCCAGCAAATTGGGGGGTACAGATACGCAGTATTTT.

The chain has TRBV4-1 and TRBJ1-2; 7 positions agree with TRBD1. This CDR3 contains 14 residues. The germline V gene encodes CDR1 MGHRA and CDR2 YSYEKL. V was clipped by 0 bases and J by 2 bases; unmatched bases: 0. CDR3 nucleotides: TGCGCCAGCAGCCAAGAGACAGGGAACTATGGCTACACCTTC. The encoded protein is CASSQETGNYGYTF.

The J gene is TRBJ1-4, the V gene TRBV4-2; D might be TRBD1 (6 bases). CDR1 is LGHNA, CDR2 YNFKEQ, per germline. The V end was cut by 0 bases, the J end by 7 bases, with 30 bases between. This CDR3 is built from 21 residues. CDR3 sequence reads: CASSQEGIIGQGIIRSEKLFF. CDR3 in DNA: TGTGCCAGCAGCCAAGAGGGAATTATAGGGCAGGGGATTATCAGGAGTGAAAAACTGTTTTTT.

In DNA, the CDR3 is TGTGCCAGCAGTGAAGCGGGGACTGCCAGGCCCCAGCATTTT. Protein sequence: CASSEAGTARPQHF. The gene calls are TRBV6-1 and TRBJ1-5, with a weak D call TRBD1 (5 bases). Between the trimmed V and J ends, which lost 0 bases and 9 bases, there was a span of 12 bases. Germline CDR1 is MNHNS and CDR2 is SASEGT. The CDR3 contains 14 residues.

Notes on this clone: The junction shows a germline mismatch at one end, possibly a read error. V is TRBV7-9 and J is TRBJ2-5; a weak D match, TRBD1 (5 bases). CDR1 and CDR2 from the germline V gene are SEHNR and FQNEAQ (reference sequence). CDR3 length: 12 amino acids. CDR3 in amino acids: CSSSPDSWTQYF. DNA for the CDR3: TGTTCCAGCAGCCCTGACAGTTGGACCCAGTACTTC.

The rearrangement links TRBV11-2 to TRBJ1-5; D is undetermined. Per germline, CDR1 SGHAT and CDR2 FQNNGV. CDR3 size: 14 residues. Deletions cut 0 bases from V and 7 bases from J, with 10 bases between. The CDR3, as DNA: TGTGCCAGCAGCTTAGAAGGAGGACGCCAGCCCCAGCATTTT. Residues: CASSLEGGRQPQHF.

This chain connects TRBV7-2 to TRBJ2-5, with TRBD2 matching over 12 bases. V gave up 6 bases and J gave up 5 bases; unmatched junction bases: 7. This CDR3 spans 15 amino acids. Germline V lookup: CDR1 SGHTA, CDR2 FQGNSA. CDR3 loop: CASRLLAGGLETQYF. The CDR3, as DNA: TGTGCCAGCAGACTACTAGCGGGAGGTCTGGAGACCCAGTACTTC.

About this clone itself: Germline and junction disagree at one end, which may indicate a read error. This chain connects TRBV19 to TRBJ1-4, with 9 bases that match TRBD1. Germline V CDR1 and CDR2: LNHDA, SQIVND (reference sequence). The length of the CDR3 is 14 residues. CDR3 in amino acids: CASSVQGANEKLFF. In DNA, the CDR3 is TGTGCCAGTAGTGTACAGGGGGCTAACGAAAAACTGTTTTTT. The variable domain in full, completed from reference TRBV19 and TRBJ1-4, reads DGGITQSPKYLFRKEGQNVTLSCEQNLNHDAMYWYRQDPGQGLRLIYYSQIVNDFQKGDIAEGYSVSREKKESFPLTVTSAQKNPTAFYLCASSVQGANEKLFFGSGTQLSVL.

The CDR3 nucleotides are TGCGCCAGCAGTCCCAAACTAACAGGGTTCTACGAGCAGTACTTC. The encoded protein is CASSPKLTGFYEQYF. V gene TRBV10-2 combines with J gene TRBJ2-7; weak D call: TRBD1 (6 bases). This CDR3 has 15 amino acids. V was trimmed by 5 bases and J by 3 bases, leaving 17 bases between them. Germline V CDR1 and CDR2: WSHSY, SAAADI.

The chain joins TRBV5-1 to TRBJ2-7; 7 bases are shared with TRBD2. Unmatched junction bases numbered 10, after V lost 4 bases and J lost 6 bases. The CDR3 runs 14 residues. Germline V gene lookup returns CDR1 SGHRS and CDR2 YFSETQ. The CDR3, as DNA: TGCGCCAGCAGCGGAGCGGGACCCTCGGGCGAGCAGTACTTC. Protein: CASSGAGPSGEQYF.

The V call is TRBV6-1, the J call TRBJ2-7, with 12 bases identical to TRBD1. Unmatched junction bases numbered 8, after V lost 11 bases and J lost 0 bases. CDR1 is MNHNS and CDR2 is SASEGT in the germline V gene. This CDR3 is 15 amino acids long. The CDR3 protein is CALGQGARISYEQYF. As DNA, the CDR3 is TGTGCCTTGGGACAGGGGGCCCGGATCTCCTACGAGCAGTACTTC.

V gene TRBV11-3 combines with J gene TRBJ2-7; D is perhaps TRBD1 (6 bases). The CDR3 is 14 amino acids. Germline lookup yields CDR1 SGHNT and CDR2 YENEEA. The V gene lost 1 base and the J gene lost 3 bases, with 10 bases spanning the gap. The CDR3 loop is CASSLGRGIYEQYF. The CDR3 DNA reads TGTGCCAGCAGCTTAGGAAGGGGGATCTACGAGCAGTACTTC.

The V call is TRBV19, the J call TRBJ1-5, with 9 bases aligning to TRBD1. The CDR3 runs 17 residues. The V gene's germline CDR1 is LNHDA and CDR2 SQIVND (reference sequence). V trimming: 7 bases; J trimming: 1 base; junction bases outside the gene matches: 11. For the CDR3, the DNA is TGTGCCAGTATAACAGGGGGCGGTTCAGAAAGCAATCAGCCCCAGCATTTT. This gives the protein CASITGGGSESNQPQHF.

The chain carries TRBV6-1 and TRBJ2-7; the match to TRBD1 covers 7 bases. The CDR3 is made up of 11 amino acids. After removal of 6 bases from V and 6 bases from J, the junction contained 2 bases not matched to a gene. Germline V gene sequence: CDR1 MNHNS, CDR2 SASEGT. CDR3 in amino acids: CASRTGREQYF. CDR3 DNA sequence: TGTGCCAGCAGGACAGGGCGCGAGCAGTACTTC.

The CDR3 protein is CASSPSGGLDQPQHF. The CDR3 coding sequence is TGTGCCAGCAGTCCAAGCGGGGGGCTGGATCAGCCCCAGCATTTT. This chain uses TRBV28 with TRBJ1-5; possible D gene TRBD1, 6 bases. The germline V and J ends were trimmed by 5 bases and 5 bases, with 16 bases remaining between them. The germline gives CDR1 MDHEN, CDR2 SYDVKM. The CDR3 has 15 amino acids.

The V gene is TRBV11-3, the J gene TRBJ1-1; TRBD1 matches 9 bases. J gave up 7 bases and V 0 bases, and 9 bases lay outside the gene matches. Germline CDR1 SGHNT, CDR2 YENEEA. The CDR3 is 16 amino acids. The CDR3 coding sequence is TGTGCCAGCAGCTTAGATCCACAGGGGGCCCCTAGTGAAGCTTTCTTT. It specifies CASSLDPQGAPSEAFF.

This clone was seen more than once but under ten times. The junction departs from the called germline gene at one end, perhaps through a read error. This chain connects TRBV2 to TRBJ2-1; 10 bases are a match to TRBD1. The CDR3 runs to 11 residues. Germline CDR1 SNHLY, CDR2 FYNNEI. For the CDR3, the DNA is TGTGCCAGCAGTGAAGAAGGGACAGGGGTCTTC. Translating gives CASSEEGTGVF.

This clone has just one count. The rearrangement joins TRBV18 to TRBJ2-2, with 9 bases that match TRBD2. CDR1 is KGHSH, CDR2 LQKENI, per germline. The trim removed 1 base at V and 1 base at J, leaving 7 bases unmatched. CDR3 length equals 18 residues. CDR3 loop: CASSPQAKTSGNTGELFF. CDR3 DNA sequence: TGTGCCAGCTCACCACAGGCGAAGACTAGCGGGAACACCGGGGAGCTGTTTTTT.

The chain couples TRBV16 to TRBJ2-2, with TRBD2 matching over 7 bases. With 5 bases clipped from V and 7 bases from J, the junction kept 13 bases outside the gene matches. This CDR3 is built from 16 residues. CDR1 KGHSY and CDR2 FQNENV come from the germline V gene. This CDR3 is CASSETSAGLSGELFF. Here the CDR3 DNA reads TGTGCCAGCAGCGAAACTAGCGCCGGCCTCAGCGGGGAGCTGTTTTTT. Filled out from reference TRBV16 and TRBJ2-2, the complete variable domain reads GEEVAQTPKHLVRGEGQKAKLYCAPIKGHSYVFWYQQVLKNEFKFLISFQNENVFDETGMPKERFSAKCLPNSPCSLEIQATKLEDSAVYFCASSETSAGLSGELFFGEGSRLTVL.

The rearrangement uses TRBV7-3 and TRBJ1-4; 8 bases agree with TRBD1. The CDR3 runs to 15 residues. Germline CDR1 SGHTA, CDR2 FQGTGA. V gave up 5 bases and J gave up 2 bases; unmatched junction bases: 4. CDR3 in DNA: TGTGCCAGCAGCATCCGGGACAGGACTAATGAAAAACTGTTTTTT. Protein product: CASSIRDRTNEKLFF.

The chain has TRBV25-1 and TRBJ2-1; 7 positions agree with TRBD1. Trimming cost V 3 bases and J 4 bases; bases outside gene matches: 9. CDR1 is MGHDK and CDR2 is SYGVNS in the germline V gene. The CDR3 extends over 16 amino acids. Here the CDR3 DNA reads TGTGCCAGCAGTGATTTAGGCAGGGGGTTATACAATGAGCAGTTCTTC. It yields the protein CASSDLGRGLYNEQFF.

The chain links TRBV2 to TRBJ2-5, with D possibly matching TRBD1 (6 bases). The J call is uncertain, as TRBJ2-7 better fits the DNA end. Germline assignment: CDR1 SNHLY and CDR2 FYNNEI. This CDR3 has 14 residues. Here the CDR3 reads CASRAGTRTYEQYF. The DNA for the CDR3 is TGTGCCAGCAGAGCCGGGACACGAACCTACGAGCAGTACTTC.

This clone occurred a few times. The chain joins TRBV4-1 to TRBJ1-1; TRBD1 aligns across 10 bases. CDR3 length: 16 residues. J lost 0 bases, V lost 5 bases, and 6 bases had no gene match. CDR1 is MGHRA and CDR2 is YSYEKL in the germline V gene. CDR3: CASSYRDRGLNTEAFF. CDR3 sequence (DNA): TGCGCCAGCAGCTATCGGGACAGGGGTTTGAACACTGAAGCTTTCTTT.

V and J are TRBV7-9 and TRBJ1-2; D is possibly TRBD1 (5 bases). V lost 1 base to trimming and J lost 0 bases, with 9 bases between them. Germline lookup yields CDR1 SEHNR and CDR2 FQNEAQ (reference sequence). The CDR3 extends over 15 amino acids. CDR3 in amino acids: CASSLDQGANYGYTF. CDR3 sequence (DNA): TGTGCCAGCAGCTTAGACCAGGGCGCTAACTATGGCTACACCTTC.

The chain combines TRBV10-2 with TRBJ2-1, with TRBD2 matching 13 bases. The germline V gene encodes CDR1 WSHSY and CDR2 SAAADI. V gave up 10 bases and J gave up 8 bases; unmatched junction bases: 11. CDR3 size: 15 residues. The CDR3 is CATKGGTSGIYEQFF. CDR3 nucleotide sequence: TGCGCCACTAAAGGGGGGACTAGCGGGATATATGAGCAGTTCTTC.

The V call is TRBV9, the J call TRBJ2-2, with D possibly TRBD1 on 7 matching bases. The CDR3 has 15 residues. The V and J ends lost 0 bases and 4 bases respectively, with 10 bases between them. The V gene's germline CDR1 is SGDLS and CDR2 YYNGEE. CDR3: CASSVVQGGTGELFF. The CDR3 coding sequence is TGTGCCAGCAGCGTAGTCCAGGGGGGCACCGGGGAGCTGTTTTTT.

The chain combines TRBV2 with TRBJ2-5; D perhaps matches TRBD2 (5 bases). The length of the CDR3 is 13 residues. CDR1 is SNHLY and CDR2 is FYNNEI in the germline V gene. V was trimmed by 3 bases and J by 5 bases, leaving 10 bases between them. The CDR3 DNA sequence: TGTGCCAGCAGTGAGCTGGGAGCGGAGACCCAGTACTTC. This gives the protein CASSELGAETQYF.

This clone was recorded only once. V gene TRBV5-1 combines with J gene TRBJ2-2, with 8 bases lining up with TRBD1. V shed 4 bases, J shed 9 bases, and the junction held 8 bases outside the gene matches. This CDR3 is 14 amino acids long. Germline CDR1 and CDR2: SGHRS and YFSETQ. The CDR3 here is CASSLLAGGWELFF. The CDR3 DNA reads TGCGCCAGCAGCCTCCTAGCAGGGGGCTGGGAGCTGTTTTTT.